This T cell receptor (beta chain) comes out of a study of blood T cell repertoires in COVID-19. Across the study: The samples span acute and convalescent COVID-19 from the United States, Italy and Spain.

This table comes from immunoSEQ multiplex PCR, and its TCRdb copy is limited to in-frame clones, with some not included. In the table there are approximately 340,000 clones, approximately 93% of which are singletons. Participants were aged about 18 to 90 years, lived in 25 or so US areas, and enrolled virtually. With 6 bases removed from V and 0 bases from J, the gap between germline ends came to 11 bases. The germline gives CDR1 SEHNR, CDR2 FQNEAQ (reference sequence). This CDR3 has 14 amino acids. The specimen sequenced was PBMCs or T cells enriched from blood (not recorded which). The sequence was collected from a middle-aged woman who had been exposed to COVID-19. The chain combines TRBV7-9 with TRBJ1-1, with D possibly TRBD1 on 6 matching bases. The CDR3 DNA sequence: TGTGCCAGCAGGGCACAGGGTATGAACACTGAAGCTTTCTTT. Its protein is CASRAQGMNTEAFF.